The present TCR beta chain was sequenced within a study of blood T cell repertoires in COVID-19. Trimming took 5 bases from V and 5 from J, leaving 12 bases between them. This CDR3 region has 13 residues. Germline values: CDR1 SNHLY, CDR2 FYNNEI. Those enrolled, adults aged roughly 18 to 89 years, came from some 23 US areas. Participants' reported clinical history set cohort assignment. Authors' analysis steps: Amplifying reference gene primers gave estimates of nucleated cell counts. The repertoire was sequenced with immunoSEQ multiplex PCR; TCRdb's copy has only in-frame clones and lacks some. The V and J calls and clone size come from that table; D and trimming were worked out from the DNA. The sample carries some 430,000 clones, roughly 88% recorded once.

Sequenced: PBMCs or T cells enriched from blood (not recorded which). The rearrangement joins TRBV2 to TRBJ2-5; possible D gene TRBD2, 6 bases. The TCR comes from a man between 18 and 35 years old who had recovered from COVID-19. CDR3: CASSLAFIETQYF. CDR3 coding DNA: TGTGCCAGCAGTCTAGCGTTTATTGAGACCCAGTACTTC.